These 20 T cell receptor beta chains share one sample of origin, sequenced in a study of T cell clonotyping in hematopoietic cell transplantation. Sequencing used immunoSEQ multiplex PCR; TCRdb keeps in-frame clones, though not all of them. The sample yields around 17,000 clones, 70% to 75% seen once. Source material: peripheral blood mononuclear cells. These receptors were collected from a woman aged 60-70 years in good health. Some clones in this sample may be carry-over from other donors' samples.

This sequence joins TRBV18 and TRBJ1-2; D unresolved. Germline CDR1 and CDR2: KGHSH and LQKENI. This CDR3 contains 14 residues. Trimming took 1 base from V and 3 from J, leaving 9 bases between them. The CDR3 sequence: CASSPLAVHYGYTF. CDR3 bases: TGTGCCAGCTCACCACTAGCTGTGCACTATGGCTACACCTTC.

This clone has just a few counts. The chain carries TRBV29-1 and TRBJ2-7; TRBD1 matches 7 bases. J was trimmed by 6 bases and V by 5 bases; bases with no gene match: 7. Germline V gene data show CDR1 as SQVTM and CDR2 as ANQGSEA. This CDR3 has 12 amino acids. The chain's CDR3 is CSVSQGVSEQYF. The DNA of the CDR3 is TGCAGCGTTTCCCAGGGGGTATCCGAGCAGTACTTC.

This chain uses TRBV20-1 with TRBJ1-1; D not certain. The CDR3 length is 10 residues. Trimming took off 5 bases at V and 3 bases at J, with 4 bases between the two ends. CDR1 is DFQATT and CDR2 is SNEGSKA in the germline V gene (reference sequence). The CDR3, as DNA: TGCAGTGCTCGGGACACTGAAGCTTTCTTT. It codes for CSARDTEAFF.

The CDR3 coding sequence is TGTGCCAGCAGCTTAGTTTTATTGGTGACTAGCGGGAGAAAGATGGCCGGGGAGCTGTTTTTT. Amino acids: CASSLVLLVTSGRKMAGELFF. The chain joins TRBV7-6 to TRBJ2-2; 12 bases agree with TRBD2. The germline V gene encodes CDR1 SGHVS and CDR2 FNYEAQ. The CDR3 runs 21 residues. J gave up 6 bases and V 1 base, and 18 bases lay outside the gene matches.

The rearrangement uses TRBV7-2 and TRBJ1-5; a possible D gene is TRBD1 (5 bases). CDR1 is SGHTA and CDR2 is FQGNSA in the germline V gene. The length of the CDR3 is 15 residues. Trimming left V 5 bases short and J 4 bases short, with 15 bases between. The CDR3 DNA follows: TGTGCCAGCAGCCTCCGTTGGGGGACGAATCAGCCCCAGCATTTT. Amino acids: CASSLRWGTNQPQHF.

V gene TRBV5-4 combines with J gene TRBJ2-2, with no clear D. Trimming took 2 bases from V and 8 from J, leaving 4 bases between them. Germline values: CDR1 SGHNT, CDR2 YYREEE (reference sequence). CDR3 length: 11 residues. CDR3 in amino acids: CASSLAGELFF. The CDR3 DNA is TGTGCCAGCAGCTTAGCGGGGGAGCTGTTTTTT. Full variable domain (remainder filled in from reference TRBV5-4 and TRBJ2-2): ETGVTQSPTHLIKTRGQQVTLRCSSQSGHNTVSWYQQALGQGPQFIFQYYREEENGRGNFPPRFSGLQFPNYSSELNVNALELDDSALYLCASSLAGELFFGEGSRLTVL.

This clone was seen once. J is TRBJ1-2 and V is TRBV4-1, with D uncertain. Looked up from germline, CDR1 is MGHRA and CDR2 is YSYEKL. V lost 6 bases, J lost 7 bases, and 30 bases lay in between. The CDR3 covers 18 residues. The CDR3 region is CASSLSGSGRTGGGGYTF. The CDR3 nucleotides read TGCGCCAGCAGTTTAAGTGGATCGGGAAGGACGGGCGGTGGTGGCTACACCTTC.

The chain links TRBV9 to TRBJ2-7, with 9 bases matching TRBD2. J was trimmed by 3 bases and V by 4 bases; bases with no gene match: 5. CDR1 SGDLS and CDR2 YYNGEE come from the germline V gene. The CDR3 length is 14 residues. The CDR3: CASSSGRTSYEQYF. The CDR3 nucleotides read TGTGCCAGCAGCAGCGGGAGGACCAGCTACGAGCAGTACTTC.

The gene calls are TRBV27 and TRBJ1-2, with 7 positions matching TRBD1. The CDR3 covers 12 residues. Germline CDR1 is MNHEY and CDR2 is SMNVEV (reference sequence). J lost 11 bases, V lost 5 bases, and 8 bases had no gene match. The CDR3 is CASSPTGWGYTF. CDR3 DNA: TGTGCCAGCAGTCCGACAGGGTGGGGGTACACCTTC.

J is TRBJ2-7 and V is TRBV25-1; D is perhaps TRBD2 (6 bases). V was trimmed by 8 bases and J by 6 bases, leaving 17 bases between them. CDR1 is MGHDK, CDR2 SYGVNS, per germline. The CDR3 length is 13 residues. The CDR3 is CASFFDEGGEQYF. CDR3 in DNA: TGTGCCAGCTTTTTTGATGAGGGAGGCGAGCAGTACTTC.

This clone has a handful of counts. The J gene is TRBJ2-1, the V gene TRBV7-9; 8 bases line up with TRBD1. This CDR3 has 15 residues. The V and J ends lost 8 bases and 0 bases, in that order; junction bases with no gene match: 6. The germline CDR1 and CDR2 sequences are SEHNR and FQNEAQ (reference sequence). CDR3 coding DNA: TGTGCCAGCCAGGGGGCGCTGGGCTCCTACAATGAGCAGTTCTTC. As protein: CASQGALGSYNEQFF.

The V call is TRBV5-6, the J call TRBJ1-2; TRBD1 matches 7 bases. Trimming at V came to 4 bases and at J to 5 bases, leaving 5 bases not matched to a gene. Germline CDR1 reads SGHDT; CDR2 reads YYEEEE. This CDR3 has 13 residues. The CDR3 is CASSTTGQYGYTF. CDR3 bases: TGTGCCAGCAGCACCACGGGACAGTATGGCTACACCTTC.

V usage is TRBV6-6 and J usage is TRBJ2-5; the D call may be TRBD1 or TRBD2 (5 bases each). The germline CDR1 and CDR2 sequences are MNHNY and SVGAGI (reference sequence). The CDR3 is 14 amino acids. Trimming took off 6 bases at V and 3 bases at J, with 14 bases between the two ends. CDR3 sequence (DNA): TGTGCCAGCAGGGGGACCGAACGAGAAGAGACCCAGTACTTC. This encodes CASRGTEREETQYF.

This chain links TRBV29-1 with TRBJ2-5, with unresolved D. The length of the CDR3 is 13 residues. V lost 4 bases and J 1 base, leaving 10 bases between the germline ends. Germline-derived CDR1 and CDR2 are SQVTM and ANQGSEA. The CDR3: CSVGPVSQETQYF. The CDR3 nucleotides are TGCAGCGTTGGACCGGTCAGCCAAGAGACCCAGTACTTC.

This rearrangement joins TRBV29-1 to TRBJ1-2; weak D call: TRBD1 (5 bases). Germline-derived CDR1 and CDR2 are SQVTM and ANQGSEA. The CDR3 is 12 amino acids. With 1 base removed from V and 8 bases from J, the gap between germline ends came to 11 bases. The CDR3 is CSVEAPTVGYTF. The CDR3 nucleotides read TGCAGCGTTGAAGCCCCGACAGTAGGCTACACCTTC.

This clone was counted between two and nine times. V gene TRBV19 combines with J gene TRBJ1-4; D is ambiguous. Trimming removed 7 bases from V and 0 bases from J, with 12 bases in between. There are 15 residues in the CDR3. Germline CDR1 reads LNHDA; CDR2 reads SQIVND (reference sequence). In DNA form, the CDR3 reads TGTGCCAGTAAGTCGGGAGGTACAACTAATGAAAAACTGTTTTTT. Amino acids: CASKSGGTTNEKLFF.

CDR3 bases: TGTGCCAGCAGTAGGGGGACAGGGATCGACGAGCAGTACTTC. This encodes CASSRGTGIDEQYF. The rearrangement links TRBV6-5 to TRBJ2-7, with 9 bases that match TRBD1. Germline trimming cut 5 bases from V and 5 bases from J; bases unmatched to any gene: 7. CDR3 length: 14 amino acids. In germline, CDR1 is MNHEY, CDR2 SVGAGI.

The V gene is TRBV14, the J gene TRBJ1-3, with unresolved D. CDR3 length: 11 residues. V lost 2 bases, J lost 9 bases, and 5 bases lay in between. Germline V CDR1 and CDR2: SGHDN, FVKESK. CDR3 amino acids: CASSQPVTIYF. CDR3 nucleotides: TGTGCCAGCAGCCAACCAGTCACCATATATTTT.

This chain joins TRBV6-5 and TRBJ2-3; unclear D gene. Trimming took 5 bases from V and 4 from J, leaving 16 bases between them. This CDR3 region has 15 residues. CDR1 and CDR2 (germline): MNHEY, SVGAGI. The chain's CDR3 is CASSPKLESADTQYF. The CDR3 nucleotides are TGTGCCAGCAGTCCCAAATTGGAGTCAGCAGATACGCAGTATTTT.

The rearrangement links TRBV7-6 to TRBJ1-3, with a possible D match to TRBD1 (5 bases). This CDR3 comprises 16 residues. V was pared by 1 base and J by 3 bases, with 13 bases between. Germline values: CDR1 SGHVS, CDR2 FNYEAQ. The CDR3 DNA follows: TGTGCCAGCAGCTTAGGAGGTGGGGGAATTGGAAACACCATATATTTT. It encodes CASSLGGGGIGNTIYF.